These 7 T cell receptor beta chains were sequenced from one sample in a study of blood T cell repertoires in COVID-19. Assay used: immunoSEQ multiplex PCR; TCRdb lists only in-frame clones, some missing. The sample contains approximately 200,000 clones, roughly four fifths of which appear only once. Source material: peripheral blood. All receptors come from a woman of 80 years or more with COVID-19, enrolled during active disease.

CDR3 residues: CASSPAGGPRDTQYF. Here the CDR3 DNA reads TGTGCCAGCAGCCCAGCGGGAGGGCCTCGGGATACGCAGTATTTT. The chain joins TRBV28 to TRBJ2-3; TRBD2 matches 10 bases. Germline V gives CDR1 MDHEN, CDR2 SYDVKM. After removal of 6 bases from V and 6 bases from J, the junction contained 9 bases not matched to a gene. The CDR3 is made up of 15 amino acids.

Written as DNA, the CDR3 is TGCGCCAGCAGCTTAGGACAGGGAGGAGAAGAGACCCAGTACTTC. This translates into CASSLGQGGEETQYF. V usage is TRBV5-1 and J usage is TRBJ2-5, with 8 nucleotides matching TRBD1. This CDR3 contains 15 residues. Germline loops: CDR1 SGHRS, CDR2 YFSETQ. Trimming at V came to 2 bases and at J to 3 bases, leaving 6 bases not matched to a gene.

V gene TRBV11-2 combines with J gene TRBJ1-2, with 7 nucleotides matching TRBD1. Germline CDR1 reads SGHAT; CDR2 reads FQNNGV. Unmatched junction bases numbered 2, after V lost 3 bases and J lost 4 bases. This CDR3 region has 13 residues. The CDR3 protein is CASSFRDSYGYTF. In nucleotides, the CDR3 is TGTGCCAGCAGCTTCAGGGACAGCTATGGCTACACCTTC. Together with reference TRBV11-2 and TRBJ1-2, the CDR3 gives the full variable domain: EAGVAQSPRYKIIEKRQSVAFWCNPISGHATLYWYQQILGQGPKLLIQFQNNGVVDDSQLPKDRFSAERLKGVDSTLKIQPAKLEDSAVYLCASSFRDSYGYTFGSGTRLTVV.

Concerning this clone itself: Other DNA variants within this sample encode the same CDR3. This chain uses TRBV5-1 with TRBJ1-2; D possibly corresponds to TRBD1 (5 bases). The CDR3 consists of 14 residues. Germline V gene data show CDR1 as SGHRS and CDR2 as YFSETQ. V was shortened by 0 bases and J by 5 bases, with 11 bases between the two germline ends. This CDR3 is CASSLGQGRYGYTF. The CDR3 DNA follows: TGCGCCAGCAGCTTGGGGCAGGGCCGGTATGGCTACACCTTC.

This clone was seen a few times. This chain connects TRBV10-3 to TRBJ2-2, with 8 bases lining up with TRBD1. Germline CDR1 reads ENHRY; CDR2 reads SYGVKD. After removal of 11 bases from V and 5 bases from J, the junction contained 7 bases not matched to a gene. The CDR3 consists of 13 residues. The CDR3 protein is CAVQGEDTGELFF. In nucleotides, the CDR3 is TGTGCCGTACAGGGGGAAGATACCGGGGAGCTGTTTTTT.

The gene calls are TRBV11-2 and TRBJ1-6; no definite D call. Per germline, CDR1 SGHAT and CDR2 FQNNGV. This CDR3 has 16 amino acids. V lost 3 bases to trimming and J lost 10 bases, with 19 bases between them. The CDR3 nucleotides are TGTGCCAGCAGCTTCGGCTGGGGAGAACCGATATCACCCCTCCACTTT. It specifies CASSFGWGEPISPLHF.

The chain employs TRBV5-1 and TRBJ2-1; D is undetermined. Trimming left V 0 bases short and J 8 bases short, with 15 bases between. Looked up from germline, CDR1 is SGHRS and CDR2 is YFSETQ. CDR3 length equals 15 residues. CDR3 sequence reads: CASSLGPSSSYEQFF. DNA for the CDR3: TGCGCCAGCAGCTTGGGGCCGTCTAGTAGTTATGAGCAGTTCTTC.